This T cell receptor (beta chain) appears in the sequencing data of a study of OX40 agonist ivuxolimab in advanced cancers. Overall study: Hepatocellular carcinoma, melanoma, renal cell or head and neck cancer occurred in dose-escalation patients. Study-wide results and limits: The study did not work out the antigen specificity of the expanded peripheral T cells.

Here immunoSEQ multiplex PCR was the method, and the copy in TCRdb shows in-frame clones only, minus some. Among 60,000 to 75,000 clones, 80% to 85% were seen once, and the ten largest hold 7.9%. CDR3 length equals 12 residues. The germline CDR1 and CDR2 sequences are MNHNS and SASEGT. V was pared by 1 base and J by 11 bases, with 9 bases between. Details on this clone: What it binds is unknown.

The input for sequencing was CD4+ or CD8+ T cells sorted from blood, taken in a trial of the OX40 agonist ivuxolimab. The rearrangement links TRBV6-1 to TRBJ1-5; perhaps TRBD1 as D (5 bases). This receptor was identified in an adult with an advanced solid tumor such as melanoma, head and neck, liver or kidney cancer. The CDR3 loop is CASSEGRGAQHF. CDR3 nucleotide sequence: TGTGCCAGCAGTGAAGGAAGGGGCGCCCAGCATTTT.